This record looks at one TCR beta chain sequence and its context. These data come from a study of blood T cell repertoires in COVID-19. In the study overall: The study drew acute and convalescent COVID-19 samples from the United States, Italy and Spain. Sample material is recorded as cDNA or gDNA derived from T cells, B-cell-depleted T cells, or PBMCs.

Sequencing used immunoSEQ multiplex PCR; TCRdb keeps in-frame clones, though not all of them. Of roughly 81,000 clones in the sample, around 90% were seen once. The length of the CDR3 is 13 residues. V gave up 0 bases and J gave up 9 bases, with 7 bases separating them. Germline V gives CDR1 SGHRS, CDR2 YFSETQ. The sequenced material came from peripheral blood. The chain recombines TRBV5-1 with TRBJ1-6; D call uncertain. This clonotype was obtained from a man aged 40-55 years with acute or convalescent COVID-19. The CDR3 loop reads CASSLERTSPLHF. The DNA of the CDR3 is TGCGCCAGCAGCTTGGAGCGAACTTCACCCCTCCACTTT. The complete variable domain, with remaining parts taken from reference TRBV5-1 and TRBJ1-6, reads KAGVTQTPRYLIKTRGQQVTLSCSPISGHRSVSWYQQTPGQGLQFLFEYFSETQRNKGNFPGRFSGRQFSNSRSEMNVSTLELGDSALYLCASSLERTSPLHFGNGTRLTVT.